This T cell receptor beta chain was retrieved from a study of blood T cells in healthy people across ages. Study-level points and caveats: Getting older went along with TCR beta diversity per million T cells dropping roughly linearly.

With regard to this clonotype: As yet, its antigen is unknown.

Germline V gene lookup returns CDR1 SGHVS and CDR2 FNYEAQ. J lost 7 bases, V lost 0 bases, and 6 bases had no gene match. This CDR3 spans 17 amino acids. Primers used in a second PCR of roughly 6 to 11 cycles were a sample-barcoded 5' primer and a J-beta primer mix. The study obtained at least 2.5 million CDR3-containing paired-end reads from every sample. TCRdb re-analysed the 5' RACE reads in MiXCR, keeping a single row per CDR3 protein. The sample holds under 800,000 distinct CDR3 sequences; roughly 41% are singletons and the top ten take around a fifth. This clonotype was sampled from a woman aged 55-70 years in good health. The V and J genes are TRBV7-6 and TRBJ2-1; 13 nucleotides match TRBD2. Specimen: blood. The CDR3 protein is CASSLAGTSGIWNEQFF. Here the CDR3 DNA reads TGTGCCAGCAGCTTAGCAGGGACTAGCGGGATTTGGAATGAGCAGTTCTTC.